The sequence of this T cell receptor beta chain was determined in a study of beta chain features in type 1 diabetes. Background on the study: Sorted cell examination encompassed roughly 110,000,000 cells across all samples. Study outcomes and limitations: A potential influence of HLA type upon TCRB rearrangement remained unresolved herein. Type 1 diabetes patients had moderately but significantly shorter TCRB CDR3s in all four CD4+ subsets.

Germline V gene lookup returns CDR1 MNHNY and CDR2 SVGAGI (reference sequence). The CDR3 has 13 residues. Trimming took 7 bases from V and 8 from J, leaving 17 bases between them. Of the isolated RNA, all was reverse transcribed, and so the sequenced material was expressed TCRB transcripts. The repertoire was sequenced with immunoSEQ multiplex PCR; TCRdb's copy has only in-frame clones and lacks some. Among roughly 350,000 clones listed, around a tenth were seen once. This clone was detected a few times. The antigen remains undetermined. Sequenced input: central memory CD4+ T cells from blood. V and J are TRBV6-6 and TRBJ1-2; unclear D gene. The clonotype comes from a man between 25 and 39 years old with type 1 diabetes. The CDR3 sequence: CASNDIGREGYTF. In DNA, the CDR3 is TGTGCCAGCAACGACATCGGGCGGGAAGGCTACACCTTC.